Included here is one TCR beta chain sequence, with context. The antigen remains undetermined. The source of the sample is a study of shared clonotypes between healthy human individuals. Study-wide results and limits: The expectation was that sequencing depth would affect clonotype sharing among donors.

In the naive CD8 group, cells lacked CD45RO and were positively selected for CCR7, so terminally differentiated effector memory CD45RA+ cells were left out. Recent vaccinations or acute infections were absent in the healthy HIV-negative adult donors. Genomic DNA of every subset was divided equally among multiple immunoSEQ plates. The repertoire was sequenced with immunoSEQ multiplex PCR; TCRdb's copy has only in-frame clones and lacks some. Of around 580,000 clones in the sample, roughly 98% were seen once. V gave up 4 bases and J gave up 3 bases; unmatched junction bases: 4. The CDR3 extends over 15 amino acids. Germline CDR1 SGHDN, CDR2 FVKESK.

The rearrangement joins TRBV14 to TRBJ2-3; 10 nucleotides align to TRBD1. Sequencing input: naive CD8+ T cells sorted from blood. This clonotype originated in a man aged 30 to 45 in good health. Written as DNA, the CDR3 is TGTGCCAGCAGCCTACCGGGACAGGGGACAGATACGCAGTATTTT. Amino acids: CASSLPGQGTDTQYF. The complete variable domain, with remaining parts taken from reference TRBV14 and TRBJ2-3, reads EAGVTQFPSHSVIEKGQTVTLRCDPISGHDNLYWYRRVMGKEIKFLLHFVKESKQDESGMPNNRFLAERTGGTYSTLKVQPAELEDSGVYFCASSLPGQGTDTQYFGPGTRLTVL.